A single sample is the source of the 29 T cell receptor beta chains below, sequenced in a study of shared clonotypes between healthy human individuals. Using immunoSEQ multiplex PCR, the repertoire was profiled, and TCRdb retains in-frame clones only, with some absent. The data show 2 million to 2.5 million clones, around 95% seen once. Sequencing used naive CD4+ T cells sorted from blood. The subset was: CD45RA+ positively selected. The source of these receptors is a man aged 18 to 35 in good health.

The sample holds one count of this clone. This rearrangement joins TRBV5-1 to TRBJ2-3, with D maybe TRBD2 (6 bases). Germline V gene data show CDR1 as SGHRS and CDR2 as YFSETQ. V was shortened by 4 bases and J by 6 bases, with 18 bases between the two germline ends. This CDR3 has 15 amino acids. The CDR3: CASSHGGAALDTQYF. The DNA for the CDR3 is TGCGCCAGCAGCCACGGAGGGGCTGCCTTGGATACGCAGTATTTT.

CDR3 protein: CASLGSPGQPYNEQFF. The CDR3 coding sequence is TGTGCCAGCTTGGGTTCCCCGGGACAGCCTTACAATGAGCAGTTCTTC. The V and J genes are TRBV2 and TRBJ2-1, with 7 bases identical to TRBD1. V was clipped by 8 bases and J by 4 bases; unmatched bases: 14. The CDR3 is made up of 16 amino acids. Germline loops: CDR1 SNHLY, CDR2 FYNNEI. The whole variable domain, filled in from reference TRBV2 and TRBJ2-1, reads EPEVTQTPSHQVTQMGQEVILRCVPISNHLYFYWYRQILGQKVEFLVSFYNNEISEKSEIFDDQFSVERPDGSNFTLKIRSTKLEDSAMYFCASLGSPGQPYNEQFFGPGTRLTVL.

The chain joins TRBV25-1 to TRBJ2-3, with D perhaps matching TRBD1 (6 bases). Between the trimmed V and J ends, which lost 7 bases and 1 base, there was a span of 18 bases. The CDR3 has 16 residues. CDR1 MGHDK and CDR2 SYGVNS come from the germline V gene. Written as DNA, the CDR3 is TGTGCCAGCACCGTGAATTCACCAGGGGGCACAGATACGCAGTATTTT. Its protein product is CASTVNSPGGTDTQYF.

The chain employs TRBV5-1 and TRBJ1-2, with D possibly matching TRBD1 (6 bases). The germline gives CDR1 SGHRS, CDR2 YFSETQ. This CDR3 has 14 residues. Trimming shortened V by 4 bases and J by 7 bases, and 17 bases separated the two germline ends. CDR3 protein: CASSIEQGWSGYTF. CDR3 in DNA: TGCGCCAGCAGCATCGAACAGGGTTGGAGTGGCTACACCTTC.

This clone has only one observation. V and J are TRBV5-1 and TRBJ2-3; maybe TRBD2 (5 bases). Germline CDR1 SGHRS, CDR2 YFSETQ. V dropped 4 bases and J dropped 3 bases, with 12 bases sitting between them. The CDR3 runs 14 residues. The CDR3, as DNA: TGCGCCAGCAGCGTCGGGGATACTACAGATACGCAGTATTTT. Protein: CASSVGDTTDTQYF.

The rearrangement joins TRBV2 to TRBJ1-5; D ambiguous. There are 15 residues in the CDR3. Trimming removed 5 bases at V and 0 bases at J, with 11 bases between. Germline values: CDR1 SNHLY, CDR2 FYNNEI. In DNA, the CDR3 is TGTGCCAGCAGTATTGACAATTATAGCAATCAGCCCCAGCATTTT. It encodes CASSIDNYSNQPQHF. Supplemented by reference TRBV2 and TRBJ1-5, the full variable domain reads EPEVTQTPSHQVTQMGQEVILRCVPISNHLYFYWYRQILGQKVEFLVSFYNNEISEKSEIFDDQFSVERPDGSNFTLKIRSTKLEDSAMYFCASSIDNYSNQPQHFGDGTRLSIL.

As regards this clone: Other DNA sequences in this specimen translate into the identical CDR3. The CDR3 DNA follows: TGTGCCAGCAGCCCCGCGGATACGCAGTATTTT. Encoded protein: CASSPADTQYF. The chain carries TRBV7-2 and TRBJ2-3; unclear D gene. Per the germline V gene, CDR1 is SGHTA and CDR2 is FQGNSA. Deletions cut 5 bases from V and 6 bases from J, with 6 bases between. The CDR3 is 11 residues long.

In DNA form, the CDR3 reads TGCGCCAGCAGCGATGCTGGGGGACCCTCCGGGGAGCTGTTTTTT. Protein product: CASSDAGGPSGELFF. The J gene is TRBJ2-2, the V gene TRBV5-1; either TRBD1 or TRBD2 may fit D (5 bases each). Deletions cut 4 bases from V and 6 bases from J, with 16 bases between. The germline CDR1 and CDR2 sequences are SGHRS and YFSETQ. The CDR3 is made up of 15 amino acids.

This clone was recorded a few times. V gene TRBV13 combines with J gene TRBJ1-2; maybe TRBD1 (5 bases). The CDR3 is 13 amino acids. V was cut by 1 base and J by 3 bases, with 6 bases left in between. Germline-derived CDR1 and CDR2 are PRHDT and FYEKMQ (reference sequence). The CDR3 DNA reads as TGTGCCAGCAGCTTAGACAGGCACTATGGCTACACCTTC. Its translation: CASSLDRHYGYTF.

With regard to this clone: Other DNA variants within this sample encode the same CDR3. V and J are TRBV6-5 and TRBJ2-1, with D hard to call. The CDR3 is 11 amino acids. Between the trimmed V and J ends, which lost 8 bases and 8 bases, there was a span of 10 bases. Germline loops: CDR1 MNHEY, CDR2 SVGAGI. DNA for the CDR3: TGTGCCAGCTCGAGGTTGGATGAGCAGTTCTTC. Its protein is CASSRLDEQFF.

CDR3 bases: TGTGCCAGCAGACCCACTAGCGGGGTGAATGAGCAGTTCTTC. Translating it yields CASRPTSGVNEQFF. J is TRBJ2-1 and V is TRBV2, with 10 positions matching TRBD2. Germline V lookup: CDR1 SNHLY, CDR2 FYNNEI. V shed 6 bases and J 7 bases; nucleotides not matched to a gene: 6. The CDR3 spans 14 residues.

The chain recombines TRBV28 with TRBJ2-7, with a possible D match to TRBD2 (6 bases). The CDR3 length is 14 residues. Germline V lookup: CDR1 MDHEN, CDR2 SYDVKM. V was shortened by 5 bases and J by 8 bases, with 19 bases between the two germline ends. This CDR3 is CASSTAMGGDKQYF. The CDR3 nucleotides are TGTGCCAGCAGTACCGCCATGGGGGGTGATAAGCAGTACTTC. Filled out from reference TRBV28 and TRBJ2-7, the complete variable domain reads DVKVTQSSRYLVKRTGEKVFLECVQDMDHENMFWYRQDPGLGLRLIYFSYDVKMKEKGDIPEGYSVSREKKERFSLILESASTNQTSMYLCASSTAMGGDKQYFGPGTRLTVT.

Turning to this clone: This specimen includes other DNA sequences encoding the same CDR3. J is TRBJ1-1 and V is TRBV18; D possibly corresponds to TRBD1 (5 bases). In germline, CDR1 is KGHSH, CDR2 LQKENI. Trimming took 6 bases from V and 0 from J, leaving 11 bases between them. This CDR3 comprises 14 residues. The CDR3 spells CASSRAGMNTEAFF. The CDR3 bases are TGTGCCAGCTCCCGGGCAGGGATGAACACTGAAGCTTTCTTT.

This chain connects TRBV14 to TRBJ1-4; no definite D call. The CDR3 length is 15 residues. V gave up 0 bases and J gave up 4 bases, with 9 bases separating them. Looked up from germline, CDR1 is SGHDN and CDR2 is FVKESK. CDR3 DNA sequence: TGTGCCAGCAGCCAAGATGGACGGGTTAATGAAAAACTGTTTTTT. It codes for CASSQDGRVNEKLFF.

The rearrangement links TRBV5-4 to TRBJ2-7; 10 bases line up with TRBD1. Germline loops: CDR1 SGHNT, CDR2 YYREEE (reference sequence). This CDR3 comprises 16 residues. V shed 3 bases and J 0 bases; nucleotides not matched to a gene: 6. Written as DNA, the CDR3 is TGTGCCAGCAGCTGGAGGACAGGGGGTTTCTCCTACGAGCAGTACTTC. It translates to CASSWRTGGFSYEQYF.

V is TRBV7-9 and J is TRBJ2-7; no clear D gene. The CDR3 loop spans 13 amino acids. Germline V gene data show CDR1 as SEHNR and CDR2 as FQNEAQ (reference sequence). V lost 4 bases to trimming and J lost 2 bases, with 9 bases between them. In DNA, the CDR3 is TGTGCCAGCAGCTGGACGTTACCCTACGAGCAGTACTTC. Translated: CASSWTLPYEQYF. Combining the CDR3 with reference TRBV7-9 and TRBJ2-7 gives the whole variable domain DTGVSQNPRHKITKRGQNVTFRCDPISEHNRLYWYRQTLGQGPEFLTYFQNEAQLEKSRLLSDRFSAERPKGSFSTLEIQRTEQGDSAMYLCASSWTLPYEQYFGPGTRLTVT.

The rearrangement joins TRBV30 to TRBJ2-6; a possible D gene is TRBD2 (6 bases). The germline gives CDR1 GTSNPN, CDR2 SVGIG (reference sequence). The CDR3 contains 12 residues. The V end lost 8 bases, the J end lost 2 bases, and 7 bases lay between the germline ends. As DNA, the CDR3 is TGTGCCGGCGGGGCTGGGGCCAACGTCCTGACTTTC. It encodes CAGGAGANVLTF. Based on the CDR3 plus reference TRBV30 and TRBJ2-6, the full variable domain is SQTIHQWPATLVQPVGSPLSLECTVEGTSNPNLYWYRQAAGRGLQLLFYSVGIGQISSEVPQNLSASRPQDRQFILSSKKLLLSDSGFYLCAGGAGANVLTFGAGSRLTVL.

In DNA, the CDR3 is TGTGCCAGCAGTTATTCTAGGACAGGCGGGGACACTGAAGCTTTCTTT. This encodes CASSYSRTGGDTEAFF. V gene TRBV6-5 combines with J gene TRBJ1-1; the match to TRBD1 covers 7 bases. The J segment lost 3 bases and the V segment lost 3 bases, leaving 10 bases of the junction unmatched. CDR1 is MNHEY, CDR2 SVGAGI, per germline. The CDR3 extends over 16 amino acids.

The chain's CDR3 is CASSPAGELFF. CDR3 nucleotides: TGCGCCAGCAGCCCTGCTGGGGAGCTGTTTTTT. The chain has TRBV5-1 and TRBJ2-2; D gene uncertain. This CDR3 has 11 amino acids. The germline CDR1 and CDR2 sequences are SGHRS and YFSETQ. V lost 4 bases to trimming and J lost 8 bases, with 6 bases between them. The whole variable domain, remainder taken from reference TRBV5-1 and TRBJ2-2, is KAGVTQTPRYLIKTRGQQVTLSCSPISGHRSVSWYQQTPGQGLQFLFEYFSETQRNKGNFPGRFSGRQFSNSRSEMNVSTLELGDSALYLCASSPAGELFFGEGSRLTVL.

The V call is TRBV11-2, the J call TRBJ2-7; tentatively, D is TRBD1 (5 bases). The V end was cut by 2 bases, the J end by 5 bases, with 13 bases between. Germline values: CDR1 SGHAT, CDR2 FQNNGV. The CDR3 totals 14 residues. The CDR3 region has the DNA TGTGCCAGCAGCTTAAATTATATAGGGGACGAGCAGTACTTC. It yields the protein CASSLNYIGDEQYF.

The rearrangement links TRBV27 to TRBJ1-6; TRBD1 is a possible D gene (5 bases). V shed 6 bases and J shed 5 bases, with 14 bases lying between them. CDR3 length equals 15 residues. Germline-derived CDR1 and CDR2 are MNHEY and SMNVEV (reference sequence). The DNA for the CDR3 is TGTGCCAGCAGACCGGGACGGAATAATAATTCACCCCTCCACTTT. Protein sequence: CASRPGRNNNSPLHF.

The chain uses TRBV27 and TRBJ2-7, with TRBD2 matching over 11 bases. The CDR3 is 15 amino acids. The germline V gene has CDR1 MNHEY and CDR2 SMNVEV (reference sequence). J lost 3 bases, V lost 5 bases, and 6 bases had no gene match. Here the CDR3 reads CASSIFGLAGYEQYF. The CDR3, as DNA: TGTGCCAGCAGTATCTTCGGACTAGCGGGCTACGAGCAGTACTTC.

This clone was seen only a few times. The chain carries TRBV25-1 and TRBJ1-6, with a possible D match to TRBD1 (5 bases). CDR1 MGHDK and CDR2 SYGVNS come from the germline V gene. The V end was cut by 2 bases, the J end by 9 bases, with 8 bases between. The CDR3 totals 13 residues. The CDR3 nucleotides read TGTGCCAGCAGTGAACAGGGTGGTTCACCCCTCCACTTT. It yields the protein CASSEQGGSPLHF.

The chain combines TRBV5-1 with TRBJ2-3; 10 positions match TRBD2. Trimming took 5 bases from V and 5 from J; bases not matched to a gene: 11. CDR3 length: 16 residues. From germline, CDR1 is SGHRS and CDR2 YFSETQ. CDR3: CASSRQAGGPQDTQYF. CDR3 DNA: TGCGCCAGCAGTCGCCAAGCGGGAGGGCCGCAAGATACGCAGTATTTT.

The chain is built from TRBV10-3 and TRBJ2-2; TRBD1 agrees at 7 bases. Trimming at V came to 11 bases and at J to 6 bases, leaving 12 bases not matched to a gene. The CDR3 sequence is 14 residues long. CDR1 is ENHRY, CDR2 SYGVKD, per germline. The CDR3 nucleotides read TGTGCCGTCTCAGGGGGTGCGCCCGCCGGGGAGCTGTTTTTT. It codes for CAVSGGAPAGELFF.

The rearrangement uses TRBV10-3 and TRBJ1-4; D ambiguous. Trimming shortened V by 0 bases and J by 5 bases, and 13 bases separated the two germline ends. The CDR3 is made up of 16 amino acids. Germline V gives CDR1 ENHRY, CDR2 SYGVKD. The CDR3 DNA is TGTGCCATCAGTGAGTCCTCAGGACTGTTCAATGAAAAACTGTTTTTT. Protein sequence: CAISESSGLFNEKLFF.

The chain joins TRBV6-5 to TRBJ2-3; 9 bases are shared with TRBD2. The junction had 9 bases not matched to a gene; V was cut back by 4 bases and J by 4 bases. Germline V gene data show CDR1 as MNHEY and CDR2 as SVGAGI. The CDR3 runs 16 residues. The CDR3 DNA is TGTGCCAGCAGTTTGGCTTTTAGCGGGGGCGCAGATACGCAGTATTTT. It translates to CASSLAFSGGADTQYF.

This clone was found once. This chain links TRBV27 with TRBJ2-3; a possible D gene is TRBD2 (6 bases). Trimming shortened V by 2 bases and J by 7 bases, and 22 bases separated the two germline ends. The CDR3 consists of 17 residues. CDR1 MNHEY and CDR2 SMNVEV come from the germline V gene (reference sequence). The CDR3 DNA sequence: TGTGCCAGCAGTTTAGGTTTGGGGTTGCGGGACCTACATACGCAGTATTTT. Its protein is CASSLGLGLRDLHTQYF.

This rearrangement joins TRBV11-3 to TRBJ2-1; D may match TRBD1 or TRBD2 (5 bases each). With 0 bases removed from V and 5 bases from J, the gap between germline ends came to 11 bases. Germline loops: CDR1 SGHNT, CDR2 YENEEA. CDR3 length: 15 amino acids. The CDR3 bases are TGTGCCAGCAGCTTAGATCGGGGCGGGCACAATGAGCAGTTCTTC. It codes for CASSLDRGGHNEQFF.